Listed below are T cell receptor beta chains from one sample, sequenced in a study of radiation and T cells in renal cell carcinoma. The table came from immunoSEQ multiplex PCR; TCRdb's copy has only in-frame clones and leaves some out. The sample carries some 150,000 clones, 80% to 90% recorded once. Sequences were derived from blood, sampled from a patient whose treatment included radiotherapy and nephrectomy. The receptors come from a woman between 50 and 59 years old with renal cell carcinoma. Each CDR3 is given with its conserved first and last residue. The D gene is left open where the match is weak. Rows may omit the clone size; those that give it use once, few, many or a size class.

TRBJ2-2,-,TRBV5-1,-,TGCGCCAGCAGCTTGGGGGCAACGCACACCGGGGAGCTGTTTTTT,CASSLGATHTGELFF
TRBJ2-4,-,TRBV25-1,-,TGTGCCAGCAGTGTAACAGGGGAGGAAAACATTCAGTACTTC,CASSVTGEENIQYF
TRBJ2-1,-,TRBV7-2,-,TGTGCCAGCAGCTTAAATGCCGGGACCGACAACAATGAGCAGTTCTTC,CASSLNAGTDNNEQFF
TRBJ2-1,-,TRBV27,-,TGTGCCAGCATCGGCAGCTCCTACAATGAGCAGTTCTTC,CASIGSSYNEQFF
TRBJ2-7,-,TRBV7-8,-,TGTGCCAGCAGCTTAGGTTCGGGCGAGCAGTACTTC,CASSLGSGEQYF
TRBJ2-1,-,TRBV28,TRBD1,TGTGCCAGCAGTTCCTCCGGGACAGGGTACTACAATGAGCAGTTCTTC,CASSSSGTGYYNEQFF
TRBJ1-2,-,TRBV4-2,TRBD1,TGTGCCAGCAGCCAAGATTACCAGGGGGCGGCCTATGGCTACACCTTC,CASSQDYQGAAYGYTF
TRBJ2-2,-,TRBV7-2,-,TGTGCCAGCAGCAAGACGAGGGCCGGGGAGCTGTTTTTT,CASSKTRAGELFF
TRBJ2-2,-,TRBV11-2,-,TGTGCCAGCAGCCCCTTGCGGGGGAACACCGGGGAGCTGTTTTTT,CASSPLRGNTGELFF
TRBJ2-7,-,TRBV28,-,TGTGCCAGCCTGACTTCACTTGGAGGCTACGAGCAGTACTTC,CASLTSLGGYEQYF
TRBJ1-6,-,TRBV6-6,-,TGTGCCAGCAGTTACGTACAGGGTATTGATTCACCCCTCCACTTT,CASSYVQGIDSPLHF
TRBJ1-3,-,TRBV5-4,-,TGTGCCAGCAGCTGGGAGGTAGGGATCGGAAACACCATATATTTT,CASSWEVGIGNTIYF
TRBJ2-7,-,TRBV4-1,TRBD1,TGCGCCAGCAGCCAATCTGTTTGGGACAGGGCTTTTGGGCAGTACTTC,CASSQSVWDRAFGQYF
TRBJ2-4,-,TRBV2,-,TGTGCCAGCAGTGAAAACATTCAGTACTTC,CASSENIQYF
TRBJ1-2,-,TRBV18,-,TGTGCCAGCTACAAATCAGGGGAAGATGGCTACACCTTC,CASYKSGEDGYTF
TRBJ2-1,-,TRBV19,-,TGTGCCAGTAGTATTAACAGTAACAATGAGCAGTTCTTC,CASSINSNNEQFF
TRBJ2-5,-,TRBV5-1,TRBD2,TGCGCCAGCAGCGCGGGACTAGCGGGGGACGCGGAGACCCAGTACTTC,CASSAGLAGDAETQYF
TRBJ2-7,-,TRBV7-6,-,TGTGCCAGCAGCCTCGAGTCTACCTACGAGCAGTACTTC,CASSLESTYEQYF
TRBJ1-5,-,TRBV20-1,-,TGCAGCTTTGGGCTTCAGCCCCAGCATTTT,CSFGLQPQHF
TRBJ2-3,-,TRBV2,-,TGTGCCAGCAGTGATGTGGATACGCAGTATTTT,CASSDVDTQYF
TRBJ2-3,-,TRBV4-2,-,TGTGCCAGCAGCCAAGGGGGGGATAGCACAGATACGCAGTATTTT,CASSQGGDSTDTQYF
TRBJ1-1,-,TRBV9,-,TGTGCCAGCAGCGTAGGTCAGGGGACGAACACTGAAGCTTTCTTT,CASSVGQGTNTEAFF
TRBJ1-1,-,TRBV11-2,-,TGTGCCAGCAGCTCCGACTTGAACACTGAAGCTTTCTTT,CASSSDLNTEAFF
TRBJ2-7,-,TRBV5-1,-,TGCGCCAGCAGCTTGGAGGGAAACGAGCAGTACTTC,CASSLEGNEQYF
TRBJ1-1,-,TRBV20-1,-,TGCAGTGTACCCTGGACTGAAGCTTTCTTT,CSVPWTEAFF
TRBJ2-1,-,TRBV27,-,TGTGCCAGCAGTTTAGGGTTTAGGGGGAATGAGCAGTTCTTC,CASSLGFRGNEQFF
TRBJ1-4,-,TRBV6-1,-,TGTGCCAGCAGAACCCCGAGTAATGAAAAACTGTTTTTT,CASRTPSNEKLFF
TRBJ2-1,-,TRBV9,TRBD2,TGTGCCAGCAGCGTAGGATTAGCGGGAGTTTATGAGCAGTTCTTC,CASSVGLAGVYEQFF
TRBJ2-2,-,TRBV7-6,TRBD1,TGTGCCAGCAGCTATAGGACAGGGGACTACACCGGGGAGCTGTTTTTT,CASSYRTGDYTGELFF
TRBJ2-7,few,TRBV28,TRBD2,TGTGCCAGCATTCGGGGGGAGGACTCTTCCTACGAGCAGTACTTC,CASIRGEDSSYEQYF
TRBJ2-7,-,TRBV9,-,TGTGCCAGCAGCGTAGGAGGCCAGGATTTCTACGAGCAGTACTTC,CASSVGGQDFYEQYF
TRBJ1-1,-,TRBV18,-,TGTGCCAGCTCACTGTCCCAGAACACTGAAGCTTTCTTT,CASSLSQNTEAFF
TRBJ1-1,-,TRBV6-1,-,TGTGCCAGCAGTGCAGACAGATTGAACACTGAAGCTTTCTTT,CASSADRLNTEAFF
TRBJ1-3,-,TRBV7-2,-,TGTGCCAGCAGCTTTCCCAGTCTCTCTGGAAACACCATATATTTT,CASSFPSLSGNTIYF
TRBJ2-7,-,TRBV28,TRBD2,TGTGCCAGCAGCCCCCCGGCTAGCGGGGGCTACGAGCAGTACTTC,CASSPPASGGYEQYF
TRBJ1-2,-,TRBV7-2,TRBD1,TGTGCCAGCAGCTCTCAACAGGGGAACTATGGCTACACCTTC,CASSSQQGNYGYTF
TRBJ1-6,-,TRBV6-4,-,TGTGCCAGCAGGACCGGCGCGGATGGGTCACCCCTCCACTTT,CASRTGADGSPLHF
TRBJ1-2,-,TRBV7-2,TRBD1,TGTGCCAGCAGTCGACAGGGAGACGATGGCTACACCTTC,CASSRQGDDGYTF
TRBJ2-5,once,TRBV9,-,TGTGCCAGCAGCCCCCGCCCGGAGCAGGAGACCCAGTACTTC,CASSPRPEQETQYF
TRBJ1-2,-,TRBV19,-,TGTGCCAGTAGCAAAGGGGACATTGCCCTTTATGGCTACACCTTC,CASSKGDIALYGYTF
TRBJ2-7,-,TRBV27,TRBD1,TGTGCCAGCAGTCCCGGACAGGGGGGTACCTACGAGCAGTACTTC,CASSPGQGGTYEQYF
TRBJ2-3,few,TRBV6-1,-,TGTGCCAGCAGTGAACTTCTCACAGATACGCAGTATTTT,CASSELLTDTQYF
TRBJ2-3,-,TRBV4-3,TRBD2,TGCGCCAGCAGCCAAGATACAAGCGGGGGGTGGGATACGCAGTATTTT,CASSQDTSGGWDTQYF
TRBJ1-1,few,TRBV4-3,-,TGCGCCAGCAGCCAAGGGACAGCTGAAGCTTTCTTT,CASSQGTAEAFF
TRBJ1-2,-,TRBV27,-,TGTGCCAGCAGTTCATCCGGGGAGGGCTACACCTTC,CASSSSGEGYTF
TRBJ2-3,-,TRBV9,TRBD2,TGTGCCAGCAGCGTAGAAGCGGGGGGGGGCACAGATACGCAGTATTTT,CASSVEAGGGTDTQYF
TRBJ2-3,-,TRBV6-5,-,TGTGCCAGCAGCTCAGGGGGGGGTCCCACAGATACGCAGTATTTT,CASSSGGGPTDTQYF
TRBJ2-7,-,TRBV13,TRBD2,TGTGCCAGCAGCTCAACTAGCGGGGACGGCGAGCAGTACTTC,CASSSTSGDGEQYF
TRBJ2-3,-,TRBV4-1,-,TGCGCCAGCAGCCAGGATGGAGGGGGCACAGATACGCAGTATTTT,CASSQDGGGTDTQYF
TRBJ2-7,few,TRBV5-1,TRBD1,TGCGCCAGCAGCTTGGACGAGGGACAGTCCTACGAGCAGTACTTC,CASSLDEGQSYEQYF
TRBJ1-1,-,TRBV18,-,TGTGCCAGCTCATCGGGGGTTGAAGCTTTCTTT,CASSSGVEAFF
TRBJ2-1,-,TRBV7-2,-,TGTGCCAGCAGCTTAGCGCAGTCTGACAATGAGCAGTTCTTC,CASSLAQSDNEQFF